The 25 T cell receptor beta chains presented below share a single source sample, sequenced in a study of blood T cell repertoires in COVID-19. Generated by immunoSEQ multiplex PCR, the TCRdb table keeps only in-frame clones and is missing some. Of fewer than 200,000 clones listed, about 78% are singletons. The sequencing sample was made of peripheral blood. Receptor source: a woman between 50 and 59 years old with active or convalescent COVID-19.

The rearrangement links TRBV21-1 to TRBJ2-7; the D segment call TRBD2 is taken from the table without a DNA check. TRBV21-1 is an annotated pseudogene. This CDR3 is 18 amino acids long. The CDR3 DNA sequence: TGTGCCAGCAGCAAAGGTGGGACTAGTTTCCTCAGCTCCTACGAGCAGTACTTC. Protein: CASSKGGTSFLSSYEQYF.

CDR3 region: CASSGELNTDTQYF. The CDR3 region has the DNA TGTGCCAGCAGTGGCGAGTTGAACACAGATACGCAGTATTTT. The chain combines TRBV6-4 with TRBJ2-3, with unresolved D. The CDR3 runs to 14 residues. The V gene's germline CDR1 is MRHNA and CDR2 SNTAGT. The V end lost 4 bases, the J end lost 2 bases, and 10 bases lay between the germline ends.

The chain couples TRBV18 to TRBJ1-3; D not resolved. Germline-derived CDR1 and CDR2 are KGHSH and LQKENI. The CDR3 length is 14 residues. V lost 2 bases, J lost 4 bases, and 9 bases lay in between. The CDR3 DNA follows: TGTGCCAGCTCACCAGGGCCAGTCGGAAACACCATATATTTT. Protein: CASSPGPVGNTIYF.

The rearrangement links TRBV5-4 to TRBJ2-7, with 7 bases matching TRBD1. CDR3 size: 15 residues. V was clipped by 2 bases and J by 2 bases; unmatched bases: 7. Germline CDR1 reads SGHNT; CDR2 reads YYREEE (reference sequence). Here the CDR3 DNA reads TGTGCCAGCAGCTTAGGGACAGTTAATGCCTACGAGCAGTACTTC. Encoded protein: CASSLGTVNAYEQYF.

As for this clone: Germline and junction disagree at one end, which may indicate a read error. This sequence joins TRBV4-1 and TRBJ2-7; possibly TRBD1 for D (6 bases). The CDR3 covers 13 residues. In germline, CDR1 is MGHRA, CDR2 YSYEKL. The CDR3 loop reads CASSQDWGQKLYF. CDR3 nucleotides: TGCGCCAGCAGTCAAGATTGGGGGCAAAAACTGTACTTC.

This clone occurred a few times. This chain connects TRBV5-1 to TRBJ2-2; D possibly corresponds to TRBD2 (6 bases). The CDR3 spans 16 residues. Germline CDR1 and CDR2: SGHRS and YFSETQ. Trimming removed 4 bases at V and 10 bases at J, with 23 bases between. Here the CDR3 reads CASSRYGSVGQEELFF. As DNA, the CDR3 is TGCGCCAGCAGCCGATACGGGAGTGTCGGCCAGGAGGAGCTGTTTTTT.

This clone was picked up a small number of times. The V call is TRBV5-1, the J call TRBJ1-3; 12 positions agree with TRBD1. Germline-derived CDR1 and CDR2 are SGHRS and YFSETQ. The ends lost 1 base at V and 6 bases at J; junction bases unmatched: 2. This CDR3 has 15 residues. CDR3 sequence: CASSLTGQGANTIYF. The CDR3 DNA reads TGCGCCAGCAGCTTGACGGGACAGGGGGCAAACACCATATATTTT.

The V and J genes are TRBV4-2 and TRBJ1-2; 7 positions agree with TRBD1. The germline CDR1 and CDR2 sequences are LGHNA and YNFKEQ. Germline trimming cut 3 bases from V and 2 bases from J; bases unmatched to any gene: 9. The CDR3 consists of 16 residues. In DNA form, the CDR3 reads TGTGCCAGCAGCCAGGGAGCCGGGACAGTCAACTATGGCTACACCTTC. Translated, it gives CASSQGAGTVNYGYTF.

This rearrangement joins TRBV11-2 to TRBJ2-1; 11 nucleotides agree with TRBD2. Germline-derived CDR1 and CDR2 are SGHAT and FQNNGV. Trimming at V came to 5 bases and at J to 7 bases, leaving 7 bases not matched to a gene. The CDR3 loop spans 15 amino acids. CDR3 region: CASSPTSGRANEQFF. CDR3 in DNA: TGTGCCAGCAGCCCCACTAGCGGGAGAGCTAATGAGCAGTTCTTC. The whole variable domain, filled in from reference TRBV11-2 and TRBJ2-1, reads EAGVAQSPRYKIIEKRQSVAFWCNPISGHATLYWYQQILGQGPKLLIQFQNNGVVDDSQLPKDRFSAERLKGVDSTLKIQPAKLEDSAVYLCASSPTSGRANEQFFGPGTRLTVL.

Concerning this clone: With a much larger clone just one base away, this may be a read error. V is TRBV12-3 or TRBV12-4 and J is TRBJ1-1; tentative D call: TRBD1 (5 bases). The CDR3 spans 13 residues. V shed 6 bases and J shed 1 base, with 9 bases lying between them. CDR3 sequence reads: CASSYGQNTEAFF. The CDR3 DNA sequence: TGTGCCAGCAGCTACGGACAGAACACTGAAGCTTTCTTT.

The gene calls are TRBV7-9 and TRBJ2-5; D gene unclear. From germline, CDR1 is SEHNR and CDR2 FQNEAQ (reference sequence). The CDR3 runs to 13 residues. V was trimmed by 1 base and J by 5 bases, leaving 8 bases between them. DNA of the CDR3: TGTGCCAGCAGCTTAGATTATAGCGAGACCCAGTACTTC. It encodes CASSLDYSETQYF.

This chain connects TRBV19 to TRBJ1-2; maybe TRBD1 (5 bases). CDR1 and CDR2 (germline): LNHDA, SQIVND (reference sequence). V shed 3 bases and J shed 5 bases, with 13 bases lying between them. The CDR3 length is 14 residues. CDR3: CASSILDSSYGYTF. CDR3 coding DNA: TGTGCCAGTAGTATTCTAGACAGCTCATATGGCTACACCTTC.

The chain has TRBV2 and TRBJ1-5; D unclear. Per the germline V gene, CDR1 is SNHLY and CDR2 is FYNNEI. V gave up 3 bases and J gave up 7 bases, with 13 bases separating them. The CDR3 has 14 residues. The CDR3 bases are TGTGCCAGCAGTGACAGGCGGGTGGAGCAGCCCCAGCATTTT. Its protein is CASSDRRVEQPQHF.

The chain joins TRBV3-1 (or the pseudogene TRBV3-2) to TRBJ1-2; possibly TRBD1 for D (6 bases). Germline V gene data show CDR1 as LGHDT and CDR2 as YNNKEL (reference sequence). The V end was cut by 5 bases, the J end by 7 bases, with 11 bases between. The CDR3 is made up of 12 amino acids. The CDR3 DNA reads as TGTGCCAGCAGCGCCAGGGGTCGTGGCTACACCTTC. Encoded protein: CASSARGRGYTF.

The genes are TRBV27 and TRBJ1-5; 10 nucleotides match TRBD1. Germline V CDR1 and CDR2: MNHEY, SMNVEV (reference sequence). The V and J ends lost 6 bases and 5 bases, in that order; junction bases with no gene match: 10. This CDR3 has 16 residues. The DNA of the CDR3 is TGTGCCAGCAGACCCGCGGGACAGGGGTATTATCAGCCCCAGCATTTT. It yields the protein CASRPAGQGYYQPQHF.

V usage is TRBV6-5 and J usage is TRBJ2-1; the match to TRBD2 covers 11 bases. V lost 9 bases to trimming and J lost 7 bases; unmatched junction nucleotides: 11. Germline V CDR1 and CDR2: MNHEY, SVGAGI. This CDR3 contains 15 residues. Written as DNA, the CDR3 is TGTGCCAGAGAAACCGGGACTAGCGGCTTGAATGAGCAGTTCTTC. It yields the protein CARETGTSGLNEQFF.

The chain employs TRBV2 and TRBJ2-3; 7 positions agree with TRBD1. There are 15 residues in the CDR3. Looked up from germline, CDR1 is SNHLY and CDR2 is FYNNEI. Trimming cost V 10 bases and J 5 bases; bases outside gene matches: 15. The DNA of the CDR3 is TGTGCCACCACGTTGGGAGACAGGGTAGGAGATACGCAGTATTTT. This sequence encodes CATTLGDRVGDTQYF.

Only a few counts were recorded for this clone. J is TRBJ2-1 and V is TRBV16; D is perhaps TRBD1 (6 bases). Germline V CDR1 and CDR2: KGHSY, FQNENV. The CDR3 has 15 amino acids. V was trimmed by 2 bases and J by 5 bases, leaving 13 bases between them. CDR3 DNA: TGTGCCAGCAGCCAAATCAGGGGCATGGACAATGAGCAGTTCTTC. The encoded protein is CASSQIRGMDNEQFF.

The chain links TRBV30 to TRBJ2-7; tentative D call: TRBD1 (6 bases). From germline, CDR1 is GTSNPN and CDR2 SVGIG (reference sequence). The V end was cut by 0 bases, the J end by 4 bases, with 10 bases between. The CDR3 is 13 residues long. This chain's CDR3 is CAWSVQGLYEQYF. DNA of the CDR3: TGTGCCTGGAGTGTACAGGGCCTTTACGAGCAGTACTTC.

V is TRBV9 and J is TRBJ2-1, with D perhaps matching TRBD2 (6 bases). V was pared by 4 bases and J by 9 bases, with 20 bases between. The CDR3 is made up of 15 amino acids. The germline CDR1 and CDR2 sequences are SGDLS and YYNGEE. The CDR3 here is CASSQLGGGSGEQFF. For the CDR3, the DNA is TGTGCCAGCAGCCAATTGGGTGGTGGTAGCGGTGAGCAGTTCTTC.

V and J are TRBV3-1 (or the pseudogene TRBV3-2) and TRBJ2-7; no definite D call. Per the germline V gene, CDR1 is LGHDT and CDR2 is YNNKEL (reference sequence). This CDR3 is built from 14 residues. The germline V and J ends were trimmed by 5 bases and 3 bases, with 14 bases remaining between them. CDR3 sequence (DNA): TGTGCCAGCAGCGCCGGCAGGATCGGCTACGAGCAGTACTTC. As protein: CASSAGRIGYEQYF.

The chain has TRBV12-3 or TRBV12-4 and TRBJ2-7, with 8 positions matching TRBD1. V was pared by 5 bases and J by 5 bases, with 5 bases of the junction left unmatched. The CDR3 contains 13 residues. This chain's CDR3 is CASSPRQGHEQYF. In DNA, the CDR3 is TGTGCCAGCAGTCCAAGACAGGGGCACGAGCAGTACTTC.

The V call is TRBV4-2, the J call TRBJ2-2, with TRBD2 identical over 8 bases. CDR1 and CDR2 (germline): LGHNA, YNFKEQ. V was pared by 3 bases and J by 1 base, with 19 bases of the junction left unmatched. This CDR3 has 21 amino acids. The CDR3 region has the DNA TGTGCCAGCAGCCAGGGCATGGACGGACGGCAGCGGGGGAGGAACACCGGGGAGCTGTTTTTT. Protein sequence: CASSQGMDGRQRGRNTGELFF.

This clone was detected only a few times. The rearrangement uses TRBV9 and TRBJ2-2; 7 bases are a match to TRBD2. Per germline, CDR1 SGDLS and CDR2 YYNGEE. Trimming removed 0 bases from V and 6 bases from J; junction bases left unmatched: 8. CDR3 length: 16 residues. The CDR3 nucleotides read TGTGCCAGCAGCGTAGACACTAGCGAACTACCCGGGGAGCTGTTTTTT. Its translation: CASSVDTSELPGELFF.

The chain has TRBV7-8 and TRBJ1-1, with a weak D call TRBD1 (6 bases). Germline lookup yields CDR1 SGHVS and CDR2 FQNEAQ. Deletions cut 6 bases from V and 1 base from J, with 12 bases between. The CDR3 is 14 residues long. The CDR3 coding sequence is TGTGCCAGCAGTTCAACCAGGGGGAACACTGAAGCTTTCTTT. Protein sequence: CASSSTRGNTEAFF.